Detailed here is one TCR beta chain. The V segment lost 2 bases and the J segment 4 bases; nucleotides outside the gene matches: 4. Germline V gene data show CDR1 as MRHNA and CDR2 as SNTAGT. This CDR3 has 14 amino acids. This record comes from a study of T cells in tuberculosis. Chain pairing is unknown; alpha and beta were sequenced separately. The repertoire was sequenced with immunoSEQ multiplex PCR; TCRdb's copy has only in-frame clones and lacks some. The data show approximately 100,000 clones, approximately 91% seen once. Cells were sorted from thawed PBMC rested overnight and stained with GMM-loaded CD1B tetramer, viability dye and anti-CD3. The lipid loaded on the CD1B tetramers was C32 glucose monomycolate from Rhodococcus equi.

This receptor was identified in an adult woman with latent tuberculosis. The chain recombines TRBV6-4 with TRBJ1-2; 7 bases align to TRBD1. Sequencing was performed on CD1b-GMM tetramer-negative cells sorted from PBMCs. In nucleotides, the CDR3 is TGTGCCAGCAGTGACATCCCAGGGGGCTATGGCTACACCTTC. This translates into CASSDIPGGYGYTF.